The 29 T cell receptor beta chains in this list originate from one sample, sequenced in a study of beta chain features in type 1 diabetes. Findings of the study overall: Moderate but significant shortening of TCRB CDR3s was recorded in all four CD4+ subsets from Type 1 diabetes patients.

Of the isolated RNA, all was reverse transcribed, and so the sequenced material was expressed TCRB transcripts. Using immunoSEQ multiplex PCR, the repertoire was profiled, and TCRdb retains in-frame clones only, with some absent. Of almost 350,000 clones listed, roughly 8.8% were seen once; the top ten hold approximately 1%. These TCRs are of unknown antigen specificity. Sequences were obtained from central memory CD4+ T cells from blood. All receptors come from a man aged 25 to 45 with type 1 diabetes.

This clone appeared a few times. This sequence joins TRBV29-1 and TRBJ2-7; no definite D call. Germline loops: CDR1 SQVTM, CDR2 ANQGSEA. Trimming took 6 bases from V and 2 from J, leaving 11 bases between them. CDR3 length: 12 residues. The CDR3, as DNA: TGCAGCGTCGATGACGGTACCTACGAGCAGTACTTC. Residues: CSVDDGTYEQYF.

Notes on this clone: A much more abundant neighbour one base away suggests this may be a read error. The CDR3 DNA reads as TGTGCCAGCAGCTTAGGGTTGAACGGGGAGCTGTTTTTT. Translation gives CASSLGLNGELFF. The chain joins TRBV7-2 to TRBJ2-2; D ambiguous. The CDR3 runs 13 residues. CDR1 is SGHTA and CDR2 is FQGNSA in the germline V gene. Deletions cut 1 base from V and 7 bases from J, with 7 bases between.

This clone was observed a handful of times. The rearrangement uses TRBV29-1 and TRBJ2-3; D unresolved. With 3 bases removed from V and 10 bases from J, the gap between germline ends came to 11 bases. CDR1 and CDR2 (germline): SQVTM, ANQGSEA. The CDR3 has 11 amino acids. In nucleotides, the CDR3 is TGCAGCGTTGATGGGCTGAATGCGCAGTATTTT. Amino acids: CSVDGLNAQYF.

Here the CDR3 reads CASSQEYRGTEAFF. The CDR3 DNA follows: TGCGCCAGCAGCCAAGAATATAGGGGGACTGAAGCTTTCTTT. The chain recombines TRBV4-3 with TRBJ1-1; D might be TRBD1 (6 bases). There are 14 residues in the CDR3. Germline V CDR1 and CDR2: LGHNA, YSLEER. V was cut by 0 bases and J by 5 bases, with 10 bases left in between.

The V and J genes are TRBV2 and TRBJ1-5; 11 bases align to TRBD1. The CDR3 is 15 residues long. Looked up from germline, CDR1 is SNHLY and CDR2 is FYNNEI. V trimming: 5 bases; J trimming: 6 bases; junction bases outside the gene matches: 6. The CDR3 loop is CASSPGTGGSQPQHF. The CDR3 nucleotides read TGTGCCAGCAGTCCCGGGACAGGGGGGAGTCAGCCCCAGCATTTT.

This clone was seen a few times. The V gene is TRBV4-2, the J gene TRBJ2-3; D unclear. There are 14 residues in the CDR3. V lost 3 bases, J lost 6 bases, and 13 bases lay in between. Germline V CDR1 and CDR2: LGHNA, YNFKEQ. The CDR3 DNA reads as TGTGCCAGCAGCCAGGACGGCCGAAGTGATACGCAGTATTTT. This translates into CASSQDGRSDTQYF.

On this clone: Additional DNA sequences in this sample encode the identical CDR3. The rearrangement uses TRBV9 and TRBJ2-5, with TRBD2 as a possible D gene (6 bases). Germline lookup yields CDR1 SGDLS and CDR2 YYNGEE. This CDR3 region has 15 residues. Trimming left V 2 bases short and J 5 bases short, with 16 bases between. CDR3 sequence (DNA): TGTGCCAGCAGCGTTGGCCCACTGGGGGGTGAGACCCAGTACTTC. It specifies CASSVGPLGGETQYF.

This clone was seen ten or more times. V is TRBV2 and J is TRBJ2-5; D remains unclear. The CDR3 is 11 amino acids. V was pared by 3 bases and J by 5 bases, with 4 bases between. Germline lookup yields CDR1 SNHLY and CDR2 FYNNEI. The CDR3 sequence is CASSEVETQYF. CDR3 DNA: TGTGCCAGCAGTGAGGTCGAGACCCAGTACTTC.

CDR3 bases: TGTGCCAGCACCCCTGGACAGGCCAAAGGGAATCAGCCCCAGCATTTT. Translated: CASTPGQAKGNQPQHF. V and J are TRBV7-2 and TRBJ1-5, with 7 bases identical to TRBD1. V was pared by 7 bases and J by 4 bases, with 13 bases of the junction left unmatched. Germline assignment: CDR1 SGHTA and CDR2 FQGNSA. This CDR3 is built from 16 residues.

The table lists this clone with a few counts. V is TRBV15 and J is TRBJ1-1; a weak D match, TRBD1 (5 bases). V was shortened by 1 base and J by 6 bases, with 15 bases between the two germline ends. The CDR3 is 15 amino acids. CDR1 LNHNV and CDR2 YYDKDF come from the germline V gene (reference sequence). As DNA, the CDR3 is TGTGCCACCAGCAGAGGAATGGGGGGGAGCGCTGAAGCTTTCTTT. Amino acid sequence: CATSRGMGGSAEAFF.

The chain is built from TRBV11-2 and TRBJ2-4, with D perhaps TRBD2 (6 bases). V was shortened by 3 bases and J by 5 bases, with 17 bases between the two germline ends. The CDR3 is made up of 16 amino acids. Germline V gene lookup returns CDR1 SGHAT and CDR2 FQNNGV. Here the CDR3 DNA reads TGTGCCAGCAGCTTGGGGGGTTATGGGCACGAAAACATTCAGTACTTC. Translation gives CASSLGGYGHENIQYF.

This clone has just a few counts. The CDR3 spells CASSIGTNNYGYTF. The CDR3 coding sequence is TGTGCCAGTAGTATCGGGACAAATAACTATGGCTACACCTTC. V and J are TRBV19 and TRBJ1-2; D might be TRBD1 (6 bases). Germline CDR1 LNHDA, CDR2 SQIVND (reference sequence). V was trimmed by 3 bases and J by 1 base, leaving 9 bases between them. The CDR3 contains 14 residues.

This clone was seen a few times. The chain joins TRBV5-1 to TRBJ2-3; 14 bases are shared with TRBD2. This CDR3 spans 16 amino acids. Looked up from germline, CDR1 is SGHRS and CDR2 is YFSETQ. With 4 bases clipped from V and 1 base from J, the junction kept 2 bases outside the gene matches. CDR3 DNA sequence: TGCGCCAGCAGCAAGGGACTAGCGGGGGGCACAGATACGCAGTATTTT. It is translated as CASSKGLAGGTDTQYF.

The sample holds a few counts of this clone. The rearrangement links TRBV4-3 to TRBJ2-1; tentative D call: TRBD2 (7 bases). The germline V gene has CDR1 LGHNA and CDR2 YSLEER. This CDR3 spans 17 amino acids. Deletions cut 0 bases from V and 6 bases from J, with 18 bases between. The CDR3 bases are TGCGCCAGCAGCCAAGATACGGGGGGCCCAGTAATCAATGAGCAGTTCTTC. The encoded protein is CASSQDTGGPVINEQFF.

This clone came up a few times. Distinct nucleotide sequences in the sample also encode this CDR3. The chain uses TRBV11-2 and TRBJ2-7; a possible D gene is TRBD1 (5 bases). The CDR3 contains 13 residues. Per germline, CDR1 SGHAT and CDR2 FQNNGV. Trimming stripped 1 base from V and 7 bases from J, with 11 bases between. The CDR3 nucleotides read TGTGCCAGCAGCTTAGTAGGGGCCCGAGAGCAGTACTTC. Protein product: CASSLVGAREQYF. The complete variable domain, with remaining parts taken from reference TRBV11-2 and TRBJ2-7, reads EAGVAQSPRYKIIEKRQSVAFWCNPISGHATLYWYQQILGQGPKLLIQFQNNGVVDDSQLPKDRFSAERLKGVDSTLKIQPAKLEDSAVYLCASSLVGAREQYFGPGTRLTVT.

In its sample, this clone was seen a few times. This may come from a read error, since a much larger clone is one base off. The chain recombines TRBV5-4 with TRBJ1-6; TRBD1 matches at 8 bases. The CDR3 has 15 residues. The trim removed 4 bases at V and 9 bases at J, leaving 9 bases unmatched. Germline-derived CDR1 and CDR2 are SGHNT and YYREEE (reference sequence). The CDR3 nucleotides are TGTGCCAGCAGCCAAGATGCGGACAGGGCTTCACCCCTCCACTTT. Protein: CASSQDADRASPLHF.

This chain links TRBV2 with TRBJ2-1; 12 bases are a match to TRBD2. Germline V lookup: CDR1 SNHLY, CDR2 FYNNEI. The CDR3 runs 16 residues. V lost 4 bases and J lost 4; bases outside the gene matches: 5. The CDR3 DNA follows: TGTGCCAGCAGTGGGCTAGCGGGGGGGCTATACAATGAGCAGTTCTTC. Its translation is CASSGLAGGLYNEQFF.

A few counts support this clone. The J gene is TRBJ2-7, the V gene TRBV5-1; TRBD1 might be the D (5 bases). The CDR3 loop spans 14 amino acids. The germline gives CDR1 SGHRS, CDR2 YFSETQ. V lost 3 bases to trimming and J lost 0 bases, with 10 bases between them. This CDR3 is CASSWIDSSYEQYF. The CDR3 DNA is TGCGCCAGCAGCTGGATCGACAGCTCCTACGAGCAGTACTTC.

The sample holds many counts of this clone. Other DNA sequences of this sample code for an identical CDR3. This chain uses TRBV7-2 with TRBJ2-3; 9 positions agree with TRBD2. Germline V lookup: CDR1 SGHTA, CDR2 FQGNSA. V trimming: 6 bases; J trimming: 2 bases; junction bases outside the gene matches: 3. There are 14 residues in the CDR3. For the CDR3, the DNA is TGTGCCAGCAGTAGCGGGGGCCTCACAGATACGCAGTATTTT. It translates to CASSSGGLTDTQYF. The full variable domain, with the rest looked up from reference TRBV7-2 and TRBJ2-3, is GAGVSQSPSNKVTEKGKDVELRCDPISGHTALYWYRQSLGQGLEFLIYFQGNSAPDKSGLPSDRFSAERTGGSVSTLTIQRTQQEDSAVYLCASSSGGLTDTQYFGPGTRLTVL.

This clone was counted at least ten times. The J gene is TRBJ2-3, the V gene TRBV5-1; D may be TRBD2 (5 bases). This CDR3 spans 14 amino acids. Trimming removed 3 bases at V and 6 bases at J, with 14 bases between. CDR1 and CDR2 (germline): SGHRS, YFSETQ. The chain's CDR3 is CASSSSRTGDTQYF. CDR3 nucleotide sequence: TGCGCCAGCAGCTCCTCTCGTACGGGGGATACGCAGTATTTT.

This rearrangement joins TRBV5-4 to TRBJ2-1; 14 nucleotides line up with TRBD2. CDR3 length: 16 amino acids. The germline CDR1 and CDR2 sequences are SGHNT and YYREEE (reference sequence). The trim removed 4 bases at V and 9 bases at J, leaving 9 bases unmatched. CDR3 bases: TGTGCCAGCAGCGGATCGACTAGCGGGGGGGCCATTGAGCAGTTCTTC. Protein product: CASSGSTSGGAIEQFF.

In this sample, this clone turned up a few times. This sequence joins TRBV7-8 and TRBJ2-3; D uncertain. V was clipped by 5 bases and J by 7 bases, with 19 bases between them. CDR3 size: 15 residues. Germline lookup yields CDR1 SGHVS and CDR2 FQNEAQ. The CDR3 nucleotides are TGTGCCAGCAGCCAACCCCAGAAAAACAGTAATACGCAGTATTTT. This gives the protein CASSQPQKNSNTQYF.

The V gene is TRBV2, the J gene TRBJ2-3; D is ambiguous. Germline V gene sequence: CDR1 SNHLY, CDR2 FYNNEI. Trimming left V 7 bases short and J 0 bases short, with 5 bases between. This CDR3 contains 12 residues. The CDR3 nucleotides are TGTGCCAGCACATTCAGCACAGATACGCAGTATTTT. Translation gives CASTFSTDTQYF.

The table lists this clone with a few counts. At one boundary the junction diverges from the germline segment, which might be a read error. CDR3 sequence reads: CASSSGLHGIF. For the CDR3, the DNA is TGTGCCAGCAGTTCGGGCCTACACGGGATCTTC. The chain links TRBV28 to TRBJ2-7, with D tentatively TRBD2 (5 bases). The CDR3 is 11 amino acids. CDR1 and CDR2 from the germline V gene are MDHEN and SYDVKM.

The chain is built from TRBV7-2 and TRBJ1-6; TRBD1 matches 8 bases. Trimming took 6 bases from V and 7 from J; bases not matched to a gene: 8. CDR3 size: 15 residues. The germline V gene has CDR1 SGHTA and CDR2 FQGNSA. The CDR3 is CASRYSTGANSPLHF. DNA of the CDR3: TGTGCCAGCAGGTACTCGACAGGGGCGAATTCACCCCTCCACTTT.

This clone came up many times. Other DNA sequences in the same sample also yield this CDR3. The rearrangement links TRBV6-6 to TRBJ2-3; D gene ambiguous. V shed 4 bases and J shed 2 bases, with 7 bases lying between them. The CDR3 totals 13 residues. Germline CDR1 reads MNHNY; CDR2 reads SVGAGI (reference sequence). CDR3 residues: CASSLDVTDTQYF. Here the CDR3 DNA reads TGTGCCAGCAGTTTGGACGTCACAGATACGCAGTATTTT.

The J gene is TRBJ2-1, the V gene TRBV25-1, with TRBD2 matching 13 bases. Germline CDR1 and CDR2: MGHDK and SYGVNS. This CDR3 region has 15 residues. Losses at the gene ends were 3 bases for V and 7 bases for J; bases not matched to a gene: 3. Here the CDR3 DNA reads TGTGCCAGCAGTGAGCCGGGACTAGCGGGGAATGAGCAGTTCTTC. Residues: CASSEPGLAGNEQFF.

In this sample, this clone turned up a few times. V and J are TRBV4-3 and TRBJ1-1; D gene unclear. The CDR3 totals 13 residues. The germline gives CDR1 LGHNA, CDR2 YSLEER. The V end was cut by 0 bases, the J end by 10 bases, with 12 bases between. The CDR3 protein is CASSQDKGLLAFF. The CDR3 DNA follows: TGCGCCAGCAGCCAAGATAAAGGGCTACTAGCTTTCTTT.

The J gene is TRBJ2-3, the V gene TRBV5-6; perhaps TRBD2 as D (6 bases). Trimming removed 4 bases at V and 4 bases at J, with 13 bases between. The CDR3 has 14 residues. Germline V lookup: CDR1 SGHDT, CDR2 YYEEEE. The CDR3 DNA is TGTGCCAGCAGCCCCTATCCGGGGGCAGATACGCAGTATTTT. Translating it yields CASSPYPGADTQYF.